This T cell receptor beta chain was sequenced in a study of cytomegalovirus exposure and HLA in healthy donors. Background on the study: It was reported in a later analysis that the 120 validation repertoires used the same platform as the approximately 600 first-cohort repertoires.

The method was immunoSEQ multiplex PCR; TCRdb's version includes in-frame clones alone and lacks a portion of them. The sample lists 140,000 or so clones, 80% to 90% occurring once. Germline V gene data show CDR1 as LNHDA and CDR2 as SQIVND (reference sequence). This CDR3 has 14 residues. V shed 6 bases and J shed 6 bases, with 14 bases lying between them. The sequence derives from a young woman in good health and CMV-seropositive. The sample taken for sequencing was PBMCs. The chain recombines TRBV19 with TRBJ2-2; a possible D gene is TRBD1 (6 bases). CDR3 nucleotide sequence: TGTGCCAGTAGATTCCTACAGGGCGCCGGGGAGCTGTTTTTT. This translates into CASRFLQGAGELFF.